The rows below give T cell receptor beta chains drawn from one sample of a study of T cell clonotyping in hematopoietic cell transplantation. Profiled with immunoSEQ multiplex PCR; TCRdb holds only in-frame clones, not every one. The table records tens of thousands of clones, roughly 82% of them present only once. Sequenced here: peripheral blood mononuclear cells, sampled before stem cell transplant. The receptors originated from a woman aged 55-70 years with acute myeloid leukemia. Some clones in this sample may be carry-over from other donors' samples. Both conserved end residues are part of each CDR3. D genes are given only for firm matches. A clone size is listed for some rows: how often the clone was seen (once, few, many), or a class if it is expanded.

.,TRBD1,TRBJ1-1,TRBV29-1,CSGRTGEYTEAFF,TGCAGCGGCCGGACAGGGGAGTACACTGAAGCTTTCTTT
.,TRBD1,TRBJ2-7,TRBV6-1,CASSSTGGYEQYF,TGTGCCAGCAGTAGCACAGGGGGCTACGAGCAGTACTTC
.,.,TRBJ2-7,TRBV9,CARASYEQYF,TGTGCCAGGGCCTCCTACGAGCAGTACTTC
once,.,TRBJ1-6,TRBV19,CASSIGGAPLHF,TGTGCCAGTAGTATCGGAGGGGCACCCCTCCACTTT
.,.,TRBJ1-2,TRBV19,CASLARDTNYGYTF,TGTGCCAGTCTAGCCCGGGACACAAACTATGGCTACACCTTC
once,.,TRBJ2-7,TRBV7-3,CASSSGGGNSYEQYF,TGTGCCAGCAGCTCGGGGGGCGGGAACTCCTACGAGCAGTACTTC
.,.,TRBJ1-1,TRBV27,CASSLRGADTEAFF,TGTGCCAGCAGTTTGAGGGGTGCGGACACTGAAGCTTTCTTT
.,.,TRBJ1-4,TRBV7-3,CARKSGGATRKTVF,TGTGCCCGCAAGAGTGGCGGGGCTACTAGAAAAACTGTTTTT
.,.,TRBJ2-7,TRBV9,CASSVEGFSSSEQYF,TGTGCCAGCAGCGTAGAGGGCTTCAGTTCGTCCGAGCAGTACTTC
.,TRBD1,TRBJ2-7,TRBV11-2,CASSLSWVTGVHYEQYF,TGTGCCAGCAGCTTATCATGGGTGACAGGGGTGCACTACGAGCAGTACTTC
once,.,TRBJ2-3,TRBV4-1,CASSQVPGVGADTQYF,TGCGCCAGCAGCCAAGTGCCGGGGGTAGGGGCAGATACGCAGTATTTT
.,.,TRBJ1-1,TRBV10-1,CASSEYPPRNTEAFF,TGCGCCAGCAGTGAGTATCCTCCCCGGAACACTGAAGCTTTCTTT
.,.,TRBJ1-2,TRBV4-1,CASSQDMGNYGYTF,TGCGCCAGCAGCCAAGATATGGGGAACTATGGCTACACCTTC
.,.,TRBJ1-5,TRBV18,CASSPTGNQPQHF,TGTGCCAGCTCACCGACGGGCAATCAGCCCCAGCATTTT
.,TRBD2,TRBJ2-7,TRBV5-1,CASSLFQREDSYEQYF,TGCGCCAGCAGCTTGTTTCAGCGGGAAGACTCCTACGAGCAGTACTTC
.,.,TRBJ1-2,TRBV11-2,CASSFERGGYGYTF,TGTGCCAGCAGCTTCGAGAGGGGGGGCTATGGCTACACCTTC
few,.,TRBJ1-2,TRBV2,CASRKGGGNYGYTF,TGTGCCAGCAGGAAGGGGGGCGGCAACTATGGCTACACCTTC
.,.,TRBJ2-1,TRBV7-8,CASSTRRGDLLRGEQFF,TGTGCCAGCAGCACCCGCCGCGGGGACCTACTGCGGGGTGAGCAGTTCTTC
.,TRBD1,TRBJ2-4,TRBV10-3,CAISDTGDENIQYF,TGTGCCATCAGTGATACAGGGGACGAAAACATTCAGTACTTC
.,.,TRBJ2-2,TRBV7-2,CASSFSSQNTGELFF,TGTGCCAGCAGCTTTAGTTCGCAAAACACCGGGGAGCTGTTTTTT
few,TRBD1,TRBJ1-1,TRBV12-5,CASGLVVWAHRQGGNLSTEAFF,TGTGCTAGTGGTTTGGTTGTATGGGCCCACCGACAGGGGGGCAATCTGAGCACTGAAGCTTTCTTT
.,.,TRBJ2-4,TRBV10-1,CASTFQNIQYF,TGCGCCAGCACTTTCCAAAACATTCAGTACTTC
.,TRBD2,TRBJ2-7,TRBV4-1,CASSRPTSGLYEQYF,TGCGCCAGCAGCCGACCGACTAGCGGGCTCTACGAGCAGTACTTC
once,.,TRBJ1-4,TRBV7-2,CASSLVRHEKLFF,TGTGCCAGCAGCTTAGTTCGACATGAAAAACTGTTTTTT
.,.,TRBJ1-2,TRBV7-9,CASSLLRSNYGYTF,TGTGCCAGCAGCTTACTCCGTTCTAACTATGGCTACACCTTC
.,TRBD1,TRBJ2-7,TRBV5-6,CASSHGQGHEQYF,TGTGCCAGCAGCCACGGACAGGGCCACGAGCAGTACTTC
.,.,TRBJ1-3,TRBV7-2,CASSRPPGNTIYF,TGTGCCAGCAGCCGACCCCCTGGAAACACCATATATTTT
.,TRBD1,TRBJ2-2,TRBV7-3,CASSTTGVTGELFF,TGTGCCAGCAGTACTACAGGGGTTACCGGGGAGCTGTTTTTT
.,TRBD1,TRBJ2-7,TRBV2,CASSATDRSSYEQYF,TGTGCCAGCAGTGCGACGGACAGGTCCTCCTACGAGCAGTACTTC